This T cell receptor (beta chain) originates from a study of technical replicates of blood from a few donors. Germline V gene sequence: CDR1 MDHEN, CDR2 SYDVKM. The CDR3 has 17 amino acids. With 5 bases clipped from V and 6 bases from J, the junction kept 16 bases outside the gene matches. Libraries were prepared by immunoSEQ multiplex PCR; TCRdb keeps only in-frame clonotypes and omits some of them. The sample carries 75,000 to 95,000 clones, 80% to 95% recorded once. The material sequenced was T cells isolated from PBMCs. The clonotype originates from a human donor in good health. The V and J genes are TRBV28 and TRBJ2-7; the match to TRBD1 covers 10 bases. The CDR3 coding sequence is TGTGCCAGCAGTCCCAGGGTTCCAGGGACAGGGGCCGGCGAGCAGTACTTC. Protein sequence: CASSPRVPGTGAGEQYF.